These 8 T cell receptor beta chains originate from one sample sequenced in a study of cytomegalovirus exposure and HLA in healthy donors. Vbeta (60) and Jbeta (13) primers were used in the PCR. TCRdb's table, derived via immunoSEQ multiplex PCR, lists solely in-frame clones and lacks some. The table shows approximately 110,000 clones, with about 81% occurring only once. Input material: PBMCs. The receptors here all came from a woman aged 25 to 45 in good health and CMV-seronegative.

V gene TRBV7-2 combines with J gene TRBJ1-1; 8 nucleotides line up with TRBD1. V was pared by 5 bases and J by 1 base, with 3 bases of the junction left unmatched. The CDR3 length is 14 residues. Per germline, CDR1 SGHTA and CDR2 FQGNSA. The CDR3 spells CASSQTGANTEAFF. The CDR3 nucleotides are TGTGCCAGCAGCCAGACAGGGGCGAACACTGAAGCTTTCTTT.

This clone was detected once. The V call is TRBV4-1, the J call TRBJ2-3; TRBD2 matches 9 bases. V shed 0 bases, J shed 5 bases, and the junction held 9 bases outside the gene matches. Per germline, CDR1 MGHRA and CDR2 YSYEKL. There are 17 residues in the CDR3. CDR3 sequence: CASSQDPGGGAVDTQYF. The CDR3 DNA follows: TGCGCCAGCAGCCAAGATCCGGGCGGGGGGGCGGTAGATACGCAGTATTTT.

This chain uses TRBV6-1 with TRBJ1-1, with 7 bases matching TRBD1. CDR3 length: 11 residues. Germline-derived CDR1 and CDR2 are MNHNS and SASEGT. V lost 5 bases, J lost 11 bases, and 5 bases stayed unmatched. The CDR3: CASSYQDRAFF. Here the CDR3 DNA reads TGTGCCAGCAGTTACCAGGACAGGGCTTTCTTT.

This chain joins TRBV11-2 and TRBJ2-3, with a possible D match to TRBD1 (5 bases). Germline V CDR1 and CDR2: SGHAT, FQNNGV. The V and J ends lost 5 bases and 1 base respectively, with 16 bases between them. The length of the CDR3 is 16 residues. CDR3 DNA: TGTGCCAGCAGCGGGTCTGGGGCTGGAGGCACAGATACGCAGTATTTT. Translated: CASSGSGAGGTDTQYF.

The sample holds a few counts of this clone. V is TRBV5-5 and J is TRBJ1-4, with unresolved D. CDR1 is SGHKS, CDR2 YYEKEE, per germline (reference sequence). V lost 2 bases and J 0 bases, leaving 5 bases between the germline ends. CDR3 length equals 14 residues. The CDR3 sequence: CASSFSSTNEKLFF. CDR3 DNA: TGTGCCAGCAGCTTTTCTTCAACTAATGAAAAACTGTTTTTT.

This clone was observed a handful of times. The V gene is TRBV18, the J gene TRBJ2-1; 11 nucleotides align to TRBD2. The germline V gene encodes CDR1 KGHSH and CDR2 LQKENI. The CDR3 spans 15 residues. Trimming cost V 3 bases and J 9 bases; bases outside gene matches: 7. CDR3 residues: CASSPPRLAGIEQFF. DNA for the CDR3: TGTGCCAGCTCACCTCCTCGACTAGCGGGAATTGAGCAGTTCTTC.

The rearrangement joins TRBV11-2 to TRBJ1-3, with D uncertain. Trimming took off 3 bases at V and 0 bases at J, with 12 bases between the two ends. Germline loops: CDR1 SGHAT, CDR2 FQNNGV. The CDR3 covers 16 residues. The CDR3 spells CASSFYLPDSGNTIYF. In DNA, the CDR3 is TGTGCCAGCAGCTTTTATCTCCCAGACTCTGGAAACACCATATATTTT.

The genes are TRBV5-4 and TRBJ2-3; D is possibly TRBD2 (5 bases). The germline V and J ends were trimmed by 5 bases and 1 base, with 17 bases remaining between them. In germline, CDR1 is SGHNT, CDR2 YYREEE (reference sequence). This CDR3 has 16 residues. CDR3: CASSPQQSSGTDTQYF. CDR3 bases: TGTGCCAGCAGTCCCCAACAAAGTAGCGGCACAGATACGCAGTATTTT.